The present TCR beta chain was sequenced within a study of early T cells in non-severe SARS-CoV-2 infection. Study as a whole: RNA in bulk from unsorted whole blood was sequenced, and chains were unpaired. Broader study findings: Missing private and CD4 specificities, VDJdb matching favored anti-spike CD8 responses.

The CDR3 runs 15 residues. The germline CDR1 and CDR2 sequences are LGHDT and YNNKEL (reference sequence). J was trimmed by 4 bases and V by 4 bases; bases with no gene match: 5. In its sample, this clonotype was seen many times. Antigen unknown. The protocol attached unique molecular identifiers to individual cDNA molecules. Each CDR3 protein gets one entry after TCRdb re-called the 5' RACE reads with MiXCR. The sample includes 75,000 to 100,000 distinct CDR3 sequences, about 14% of them seen just once. This TCR was sampled from an adult who was a healthcare worker with PCR-confirmed SARS-CoV-2 infection or an uninfected control (not recorded which). The sample was whole blood. The V gene is TRBV3-1, the J gene TRBJ2-1; 9 nucleotides match TRBD2. The CDR3 DNA reads as TGTGCCAGCAGCCCTAGCGGGGTGCTATACAATGAGCAGTTCTTC. Translation gives CASSPSGVLYNEQFF.